This TCR beta chain is drawn from a study of blood T cell repertoires in COVID-19. Some clones are missing from TCRdb's copy, which holds only in-frame ones; the method was immunoSEQ multiplex PCR. The sample shows about 70,000 clones, around 80% of them seen only once. The CDR3 is made up of 14 amino acids. V was clipped by 4 bases and J by 6 bases, with 12 bases between them. Germline CDR1 is SNHLY and CDR2 is FYNNEI. This sequence was found in an elderly woman with active or convalescent COVID-19. Sequences were obtained from peripheral blood. The chain has TRBV2 and TRBJ1-4, with D maybe TRBD1 (5 bases). CDR3 in amino acids: CASSAGGLDEKLFF. The DNA of the CDR3 is TGTGCCAGCAGTGCGGGGGGATTGGATGAAAAACTGTTTTTT.